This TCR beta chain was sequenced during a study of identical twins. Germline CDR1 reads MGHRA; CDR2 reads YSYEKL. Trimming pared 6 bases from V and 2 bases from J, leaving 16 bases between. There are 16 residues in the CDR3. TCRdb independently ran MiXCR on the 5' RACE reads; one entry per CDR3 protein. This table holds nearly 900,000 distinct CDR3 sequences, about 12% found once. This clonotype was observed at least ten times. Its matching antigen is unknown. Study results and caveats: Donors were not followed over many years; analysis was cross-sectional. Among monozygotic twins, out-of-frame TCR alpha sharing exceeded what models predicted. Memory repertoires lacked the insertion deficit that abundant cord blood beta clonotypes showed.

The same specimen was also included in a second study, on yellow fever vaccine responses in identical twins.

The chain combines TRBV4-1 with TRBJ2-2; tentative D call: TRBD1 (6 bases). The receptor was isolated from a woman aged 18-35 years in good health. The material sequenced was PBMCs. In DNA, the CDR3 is TGCGCCAGCAGGCTCAACAGGGTTACTAACACCGGGGAGCTGTTTTTT. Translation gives CASRLNRVTNTGELFF.